These 4 T cell receptor beta chains share one sample of origin, sequenced in a study of OX40 agonist ivuxolimab in advanced cancers. The data were produced by immunoSEQ multiplex PCR, yet TCRdb's version contains in-frame clones alone and is incomplete. The table has tens of thousands of clones, 88% seen once. The sequences come from CD4+ or CD8+ T cells sorted from blood, collected in a trial of the OX40 agonist ivuxolimab. The receptors stem from an adult with an advanced solid tumor such as melanoma, head and neck, liver or kidney cancer.

A single count supports this clone. The J gene is TRBJ1-1, the V gene TRBV5-6; 7 bases agree with TRBD1. The CDR3 extends over 12 amino acids. V lost 3 bases to trimming and J lost 7 bases; unmatched junction nucleotides: 3. The germline CDR1 and CDR2 sequences are SGHDT and YYEEEE. In nucleotides, the CDR3 is TGTGCCAGCAGCTACAGGGGAATTGAAGCTTTCTTT. The encoded protein is CASSYRGIEAFF.

This clone has more than one count but fewer than ten. The V and J genes are TRBV7-2 and TRBJ1-2; D remains ambiguous. This CDR3 has 13 residues. The V gene lost 9 bases and the J gene lost 2 bases, with 13 bases spanning the gap. Germline CDR1 is SGHTA and CDR2 is FQGNSA. CDR3 in DNA: TGTGCCAGTAGAGCTCTTTCCAACTATGGCTACACCTTC. Amino acids: CASRALSNYGYTF.

The V call is TRBV28, the J call TRBJ1-1; maybe TRBD1 (5 bases). Germline V lookup: CDR1 MDHEN, CDR2 SYDVKM. Deletions cut 6 bases from V and 1 base from J, with 18 bases between. The CDR3 is 16 amino acids. CDR3 nucleotides: TGTGCCAGCAGCCCCCGCCAAGGGGCGTCGAACACTGAAGCTTTCTTT. Protein: CASSPRQGASNTEAFF.

In its sample, this clone was seen a few times. This chain uses TRBV6-1 with TRBJ1-5; D is perhaps TRBD1 (5 bases). Trimming removed 5 bases from V and 7 bases from J, with 15 bases in between. The CDR3 extends over 14 amino acids. Looked up from germline, CDR1 is MNHNS and CDR2 is SASEGT. For the CDR3, the DNA is TGTGCCAGCAGTTTAGGGTCAGGGCGGCAGCCCCAGCATTTT. Translated, it gives CASSLGSGRQPQHF.